The 5 T cell receptor beta chains given below trace back to one sample, sequenced in a study of vaccination and CD4 T cells after COVID-19. Regarding treatment: approximately 10-day PBMC culture with coronavirus spike peptide pools or control peptides (ViraFEST assay). Cultured CD4+ T cell DNA underwent sequencing with the Oncomine TCR Beta short-read assay. Each CDR3 protein is one row after TCRdb ran MiXCR on the PCR reads. This table holds fewer than 20,000 distinct CDR3 sequences, roughly 58% found once. The antigens of these receptors remain unknown. Source material: CD4+ T cells from blood, cultured in vitro. The receptors originated from a human donor who had recovered from COVID-19.

The rearrangement joins TRBV7-9 to TRBJ2-7; 11 bases align to TRBD2. V trimming: 4 bases; J trimming: 6 bases; junction bases outside the gene matches: 8. This CDR3 contains 15 residues. Germline assignment: CDR1 SEHNR and CDR2 FQNEAQ (reference sequence). The CDR3 protein is CASSSTSGKAGEQYF. The CDR3 region has the DNA TGTGCCAGCAGCTCGACTAGCGGGAAAGCAGGCGAGCAGTACTTC.

The chain carries TRBV11-2 and TRBJ2-7; D is ambiguous. Trimming removed 5 bases from V and 0 bases from J, with 11 bases in between. Germline CDR1 and CDR2: SGHAT and FQNNGV. CDR3 length: 14 residues. The CDR3 loop reads CASSLSGSSYEQYF. Written as DNA, the CDR3 is TGTGCCAGCAGCCTCTCCGGGTCCTCCTACGAGCAGTACTTC.

The chain couples TRBV20-1 to TRBJ1-1; 8 bases match TRBD1. J lost 0 bases, V lost 4 bases, and 10 bases had no gene match. The CDR3 is made up of 16 amino acids. Germline V CDR1 and CDR2: DFQATT, SNEGSKA (reference sequence). CDR3 protein: CSAKLWTGNLNTEAFF. The DNA of the CDR3 is TGCAGTGCTAAACTTTGGACAGGGAACCTGAACACTGAAGCTTTCTTT.

The chain joins TRBV5-1 to TRBJ1-4; unclear D gene. This CDR3 has 14 residues. From germline, CDR1 is SGHRS and CDR2 YFSETQ. Trimming stripped 1 base from V and 7 bases from J, with 11 bases between. The CDR3 sequence is CASSLTQSREKLFF. The CDR3 DNA sequence: TGCGCCAGCAGCTTGACGCAGTCCCGTGAAAAACTGTTTTTT.

The V call is TRBV6-2 or TRBV6-3, the J call TRBJ2-5; 8 bases align to TRBD2. CDR1 and CDR2 from the germline V gene are MNHEY and SVGEGT. Trimming removed 4 bases from V and 2 bases from J; junction bases left unmatched: 3. CDR3 length: 14 amino acids. In DNA, the CDR3 is TGTGCCAGCAGTTCGGCGGGGGGTCAAGAGACCCAGTACTTC. The encoded protein is CASSSAGGQETQYF.